This TCR beta chain was captured by sequencing in a study of breast tumors, draining lymph nodes, adjacent tissues. Findings and limits, study-wide: Compared with lymph nodes, tumors were less diverse; compared with nontumor tissue, more. Data fit most tumor T cells coming from lymph node, expanding in tumor. Tumor and nontumor repertoires were significantly more similar in luminal-like than in basal-like breast cancer.

CDR1 is MNHEY, CDR2 SMNVEV, per germline (reference sequence). V dropped 3 bases and J dropped 6; count of bases not matched to a gene: 2. The CDR3 spans 14 residues. TCRdb redid the calling of the multiplex PCR reads with MiXCR, one entry per CDR3 protein. This table holds around 50,000 distinct CDR3 sequences, roughly 23% found once. At least ten counts were recorded for this clonotype. The target antigen is unknown. The sequence was collected from a female donor with breast cancer. Some clones in this sample may be carry-over from other donors' samples. V usage is TRBV27 and J usage is TRBJ2-7, with 13 bases matching TRBD2. The sample taken for sequencing was breast tumor tissue. The CDR3: CASSLGLAGSEQYF. Here the CDR3 DNA reads TGTGCCAGCAGTTTGGGACTAGCGGGAAGCGAGCAGTACTTC.